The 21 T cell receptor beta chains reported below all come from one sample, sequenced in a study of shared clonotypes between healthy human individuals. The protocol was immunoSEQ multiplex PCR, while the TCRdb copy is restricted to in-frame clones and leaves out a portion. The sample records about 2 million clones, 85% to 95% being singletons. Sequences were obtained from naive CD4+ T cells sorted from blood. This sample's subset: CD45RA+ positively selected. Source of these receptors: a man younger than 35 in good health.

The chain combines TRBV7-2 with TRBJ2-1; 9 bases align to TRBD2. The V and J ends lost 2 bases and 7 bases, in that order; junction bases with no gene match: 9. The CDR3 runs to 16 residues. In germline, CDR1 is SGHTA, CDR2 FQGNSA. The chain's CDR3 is CASSLRVGLAGNEQFF. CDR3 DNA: TGTGCCAGCAGCTTAAGAGTAGGCCTAGCGGGGAATGAGCAGTTCTTC. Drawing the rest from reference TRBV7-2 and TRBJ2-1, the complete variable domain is GAGVSQSPSNKVTEKGKDVELRCDPISGHTALYWYRQSLGQGLEFLIYFQGNSAPDKSGLPSDRFSAERTGGSVSTLTIQRTQQEDSAVYLCASSLRVGLAGNEQFFGPGTRLTVL.

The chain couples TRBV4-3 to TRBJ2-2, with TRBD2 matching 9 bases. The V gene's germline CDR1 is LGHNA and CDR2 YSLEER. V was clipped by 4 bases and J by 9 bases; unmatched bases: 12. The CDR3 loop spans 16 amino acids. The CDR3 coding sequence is TGCGCCAGCAGCCTGGCGGGGAAGCGGGAGGACCGGGAGCTGTTTTTT. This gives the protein CASSLAGKREDRELFF.

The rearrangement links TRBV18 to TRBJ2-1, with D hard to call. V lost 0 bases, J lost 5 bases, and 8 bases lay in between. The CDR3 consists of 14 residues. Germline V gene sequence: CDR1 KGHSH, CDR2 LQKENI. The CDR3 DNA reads TGTGCCAGCTCACCACCGGTTGGAGACAATGAGCAGTTCTTC. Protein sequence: CASSPPVGDNEQFF.

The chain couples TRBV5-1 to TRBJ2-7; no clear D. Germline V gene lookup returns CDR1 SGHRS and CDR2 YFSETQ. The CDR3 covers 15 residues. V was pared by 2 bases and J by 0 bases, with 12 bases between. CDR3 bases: TGCGCCAGCAGCTTCGGCGCAGGTACCTCCTACGAGCAGTACTTC. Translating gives CASSFGAGTSYEQYF.

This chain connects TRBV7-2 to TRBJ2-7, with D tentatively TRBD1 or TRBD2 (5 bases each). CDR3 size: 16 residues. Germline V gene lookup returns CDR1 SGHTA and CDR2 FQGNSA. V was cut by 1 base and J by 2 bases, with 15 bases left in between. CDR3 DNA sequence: TGTGCCAGCAGCTTAGAGCCGGGGCCCACCCCCTACGAGCAGTACTTC. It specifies CASSLEPGPTPYEQYF. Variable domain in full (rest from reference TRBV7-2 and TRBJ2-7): GAGVSQSPSNKVTEKGKDVELRCDPISGHTALYWYRQSLGQGLEFLIYFQGNSAPDKSGLPSDRFSAERTGGSVSTLTIQRTQQEDSAVYLCASSLEPGPTPYEQYFGPGTRLTVT.

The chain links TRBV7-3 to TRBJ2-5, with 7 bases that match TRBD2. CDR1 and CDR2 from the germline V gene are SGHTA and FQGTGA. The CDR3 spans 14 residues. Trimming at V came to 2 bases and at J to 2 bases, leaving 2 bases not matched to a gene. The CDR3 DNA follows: TGTGCCAGCAGCTTACACGGGGGGCAAGAGACCCAGTACTTC. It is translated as CASSLHGGQETQYF.

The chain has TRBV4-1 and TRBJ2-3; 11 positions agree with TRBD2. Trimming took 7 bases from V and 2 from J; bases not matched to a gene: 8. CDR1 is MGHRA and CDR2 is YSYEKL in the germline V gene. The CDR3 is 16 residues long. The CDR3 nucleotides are TGCGCCAGCACCCACACTAGCGGGGGAATCACAGATACGCAGTATTTT. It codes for CASTHTSGGITDTQYF.

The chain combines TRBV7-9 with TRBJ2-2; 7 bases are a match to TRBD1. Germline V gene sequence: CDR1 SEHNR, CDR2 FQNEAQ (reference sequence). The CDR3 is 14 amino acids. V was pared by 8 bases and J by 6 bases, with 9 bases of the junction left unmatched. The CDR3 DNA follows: TGTGCCAGCGCCTCCGGGACAGTCTCCGGGGAGCTGTTTTTT. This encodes CASASGTVSGELFF.

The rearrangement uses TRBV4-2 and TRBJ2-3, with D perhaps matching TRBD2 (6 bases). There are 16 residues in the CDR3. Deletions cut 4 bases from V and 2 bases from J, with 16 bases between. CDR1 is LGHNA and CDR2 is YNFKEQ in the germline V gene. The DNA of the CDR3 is TGTGCCAGCAGCCGTGACCTAGCGACTTACACAGATACGCAGTATTTT. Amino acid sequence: CASSRDLATYTDTQYF.

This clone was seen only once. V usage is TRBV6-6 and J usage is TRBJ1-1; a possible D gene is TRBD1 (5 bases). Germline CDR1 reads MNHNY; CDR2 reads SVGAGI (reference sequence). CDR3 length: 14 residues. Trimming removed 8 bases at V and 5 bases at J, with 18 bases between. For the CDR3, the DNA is TGTGCCAGCGGGGGGGACGGCGGAGGGACTGAAGCTTTCTTT. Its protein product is CASGGDGGGTEAFF.

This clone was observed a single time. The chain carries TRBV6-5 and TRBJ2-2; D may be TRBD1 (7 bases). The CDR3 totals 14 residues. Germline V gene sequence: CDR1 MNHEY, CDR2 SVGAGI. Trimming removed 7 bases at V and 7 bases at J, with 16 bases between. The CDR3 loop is CASKGQGGHGELFF. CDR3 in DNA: TGTGCCAGCAAGGGGCAGGGGGGACACGGGGAGCTGTTTTTT.

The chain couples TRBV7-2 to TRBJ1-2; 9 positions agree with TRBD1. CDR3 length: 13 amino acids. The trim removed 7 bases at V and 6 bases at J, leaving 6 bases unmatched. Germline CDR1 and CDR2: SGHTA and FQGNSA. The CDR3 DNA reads TGTGCCAGCACCTTGGGACAGGGTAATGGCTACACCTTC. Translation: CASTLGQGNGYTF.

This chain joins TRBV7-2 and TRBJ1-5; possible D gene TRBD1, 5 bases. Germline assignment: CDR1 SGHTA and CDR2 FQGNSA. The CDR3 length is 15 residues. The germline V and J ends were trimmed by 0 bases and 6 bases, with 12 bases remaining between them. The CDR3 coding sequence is TGTGCCAGCAGCTTAGCGCACCAGGGAAGTCAGCCCCAGCATTTT. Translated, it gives CASSLAHQGSQPQHF.

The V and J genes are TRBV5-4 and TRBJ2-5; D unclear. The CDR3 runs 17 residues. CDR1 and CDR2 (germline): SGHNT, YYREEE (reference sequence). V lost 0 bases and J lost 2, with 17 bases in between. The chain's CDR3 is CASSLGLLAIGQETQYF. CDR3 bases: TGTGCCAGCAGCTTGGGCTTGTTGGCCATCGGACAAGAGACCCAGTACTTC. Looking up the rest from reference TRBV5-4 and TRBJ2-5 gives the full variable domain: ETGVTQSPTHLIKTRGQQVTLRCSSQSGHNTVSWYQQALGQGPQFIFQYYREEENGRGNFPPRFSGLQFPNYSSELNVNALELDDSALYLCASSLGLLAIGQETQYFGPGTRLLVL.

CDR3 residues: CASSVSTGTGVTEAFF. The CDR3 DNA reads as TGCGCCAGCAGCGTGTCTACCGGGACAGGGGTCACTGAAGCTTTCTTT. V gene TRBV5-1 combines with J gene TRBJ1-1; 10 bases map to TRBD1. This CDR3 comprises 16 residues. In germline, CDR1 is SGHRS, CDR2 YFSETQ. J lost 4 bases, V lost 4 bases, and 10 bases had no gene match.

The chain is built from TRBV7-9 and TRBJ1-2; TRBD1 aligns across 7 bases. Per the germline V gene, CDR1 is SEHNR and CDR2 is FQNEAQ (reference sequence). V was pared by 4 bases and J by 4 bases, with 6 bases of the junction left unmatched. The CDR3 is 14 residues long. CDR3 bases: TGTGCCAGCAGCTCTACTTGGGACAGCTATGGCTACACCTTC. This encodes CASSSTWDSYGYTF.

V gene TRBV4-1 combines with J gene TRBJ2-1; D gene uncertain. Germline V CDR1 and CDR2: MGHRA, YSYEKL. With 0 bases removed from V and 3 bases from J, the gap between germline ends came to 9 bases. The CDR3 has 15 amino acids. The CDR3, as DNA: TGCGCCAGCAGCCAAGAGCCAAATGACTACAATGAGCAGTTCTTC. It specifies CASSQEPNDYNEQFF.

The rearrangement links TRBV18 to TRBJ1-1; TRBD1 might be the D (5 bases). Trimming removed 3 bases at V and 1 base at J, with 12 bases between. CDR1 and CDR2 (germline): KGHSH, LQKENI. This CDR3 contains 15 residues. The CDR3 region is CASSPAGQGNTEAFF. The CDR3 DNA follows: TGTGCCAGCTCACCGGCAGGGCAGGGGAACACTGAAGCTTTCTTT.

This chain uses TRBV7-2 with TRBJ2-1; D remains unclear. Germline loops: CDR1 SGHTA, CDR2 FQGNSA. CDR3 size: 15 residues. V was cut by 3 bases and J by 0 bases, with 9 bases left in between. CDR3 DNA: TGTGCCAGCAGCTTCAGCGCCACCTCCTACAATGAGCAGTTCTTC. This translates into CASSFSATSYNEQFF.

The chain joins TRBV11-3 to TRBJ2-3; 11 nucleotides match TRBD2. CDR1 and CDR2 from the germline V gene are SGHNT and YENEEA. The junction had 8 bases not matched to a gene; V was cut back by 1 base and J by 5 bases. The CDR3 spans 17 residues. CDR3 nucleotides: TGTGCCAGCAGCTTAGGTACCGGGACTAGCGGCATAGATACGCAGTATTTT. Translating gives CASSLGTGTSGIDTQYF.

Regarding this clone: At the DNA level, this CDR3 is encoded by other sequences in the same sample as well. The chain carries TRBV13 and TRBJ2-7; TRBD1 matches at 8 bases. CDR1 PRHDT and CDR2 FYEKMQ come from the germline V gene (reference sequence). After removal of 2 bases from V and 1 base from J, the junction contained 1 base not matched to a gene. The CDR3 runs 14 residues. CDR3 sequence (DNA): TGTGCCAGCAGCTTAAGACAGGGGTCCTACGAGCAGTACTTC. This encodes CASSLRQGSYEQYF.